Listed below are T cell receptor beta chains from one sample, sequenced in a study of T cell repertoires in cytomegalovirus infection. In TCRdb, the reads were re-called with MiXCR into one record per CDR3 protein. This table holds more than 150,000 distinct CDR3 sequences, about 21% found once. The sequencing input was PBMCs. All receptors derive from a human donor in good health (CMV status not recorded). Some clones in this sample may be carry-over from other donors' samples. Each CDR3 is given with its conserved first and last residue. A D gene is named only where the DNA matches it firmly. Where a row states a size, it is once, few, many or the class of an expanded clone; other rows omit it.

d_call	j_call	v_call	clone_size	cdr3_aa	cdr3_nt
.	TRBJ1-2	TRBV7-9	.	CASSSRQYSDYGYTF	TGTGCCAGCAGCTCCCGACAGTACAGCGACTATGGCTACACCTTC
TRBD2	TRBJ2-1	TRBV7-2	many	CASSFRGTSNNNEQFF	TGTGCCAGCAGCTTCCGCGGGACTAGCAATAACAATGAGCAGTTCTTC
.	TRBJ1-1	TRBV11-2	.	CASRPQPGRWAGYTEAFF	TGTGCCAGCAGACCCCAGCCAGGGCGCTGGGCGGGGTACACTGAAGCTTTCTTT
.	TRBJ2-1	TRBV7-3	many	CASSLAVAPYNEQFF	TGTGCCAGCAGCTTAGCGGTGGCCCCCTACAATGAGCAGTTCTTC
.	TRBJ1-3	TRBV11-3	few	CASSLDARLRNTIYF	TGTGCCAGCAGCTTAGACGCACGTCTGAGAAACACCATATATTTT
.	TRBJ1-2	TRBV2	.	CASNQGYGYTF	TGTGCCAGCAATCAGGGATATGGCTACACCTTC
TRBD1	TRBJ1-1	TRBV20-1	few	CSARAAGGTNTEAFF	TGCAGTGCTAGAGCAGCAGGGGGGACGAACACTGAAGCTTTCTTT
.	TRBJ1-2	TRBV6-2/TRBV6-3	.	CASRRDHNYGYTF	TGTGCCAGCAGAAGGGACCACAACTATGGCTACACCTTC
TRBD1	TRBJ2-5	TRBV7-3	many	CASSSGQGVETQYF	TGTGCCAGCAGCTCGGGACAGGGGGTCGAGACCCAGTACTTC
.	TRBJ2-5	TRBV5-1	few	CASSLVGTPQETQYF	TGCGCCAGCAGCTTGGTCGGCACGCCCCAAGAGACCCAGTACTTC
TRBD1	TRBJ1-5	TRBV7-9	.	CASSPAGTGVNQPQHF	TGTGCCAGCAGCCCGGCGGGGACAGGGGTCAATCAGCCCCAGCATTTT
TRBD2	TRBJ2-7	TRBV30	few	CAGRVRGREQYF	TGTGCCGGGAGGGTCCGGGGTCGGGAGCAGTACTTC
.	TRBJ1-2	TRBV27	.	CASSFRAGGSRGYTF	TGTGCCAGCAGTTTTCGGGCCGGGGGATCCCGCGGCTACACCTTC
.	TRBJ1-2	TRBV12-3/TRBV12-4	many	CASSLRGANYGYTF	TGTGCCAGCAGTTTACGGGGAGCTAACTATGGCTACACCTTC
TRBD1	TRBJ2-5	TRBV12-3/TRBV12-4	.	CASSTTGGETQYF	TGTGCCAGCAGTACGACAGGGGGAGAGACCCAGTACTTC
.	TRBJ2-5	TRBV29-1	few	CSVALSGREETQYF	TGCAGCGTTGCCTTAAGCGGAAGAGAAGAGACCCAGTACTTC
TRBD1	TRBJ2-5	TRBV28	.	CASSSHGTGGLETQYF	TGTGCCAGCAGTTCCCACGGGACAGGGGGCTTAGAGACCCAGTACTTC
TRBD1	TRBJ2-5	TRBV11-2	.	CASSLAGGAQTQYF	TGTGCCAGCAGCTTAGCAGGGGGCGCTCAGACCCAGTACTTC
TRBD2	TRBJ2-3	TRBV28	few	CASSLRAGGRTDTQYF	TGTGCCAGCAGTTTACGGGCGGGAGGTCGAACAGATACGCAGTATTTT
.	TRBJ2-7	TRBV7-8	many	CASSLSEPFPYEQYF	TGTGCCAGCAGCTTAAGTGAGCCATTCCCCTACGAGCAGTACTTC
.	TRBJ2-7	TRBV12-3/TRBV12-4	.	CASREFDKNYEQYF	TGTGCCAGCCGCGAGTTTGACAAGAACTACGAGCAGTACTTC
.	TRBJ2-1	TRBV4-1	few	CASSARGEPNTYNEQFF	TGCGCCAGCAGCGCTCGGGGAGAACCTAATACCTACAATGAGCAGTTCTTC
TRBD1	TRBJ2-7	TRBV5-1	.	CASSPDRGISSEQYF	TGCGCCAGCAGCCCGGACAGGGGAATCTCAAGCGAGCAGTACTTC
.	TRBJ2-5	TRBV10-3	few	CAISESAGAKETQYF	TGTGCCATCAGTGAGTCCGCCGGAGCAAAAGAGACCCAGTACTTC
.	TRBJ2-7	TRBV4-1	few	CASSQDRYEQYF	TGCGCCAGCAGCCAAGATCGGTACGAGCAGTACTTC
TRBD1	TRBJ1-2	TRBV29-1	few	CSAAPRTGGMGYTF	TGCAGCGCAGCCCCTCGGACAGGGGGTATGGGCTACACCTTC
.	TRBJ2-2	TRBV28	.	CASTPTGLPVGGELFF	TGTGCCAGCACACCCACTGGACTCCCGGTCGGAGGGGAGCTGTTTTTT
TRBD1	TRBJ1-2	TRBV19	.	CASSKIRLTGTGGRELYGYTF	TGTGCCAGTAGTAAAATCCGATTGACCGGGACAGGGGGCCGGGAGCTCTATGGCTACACCTTC